This is a list of T cell receptor beta chains from one sample in a study of shared clonotypes between healthy human individuals. Generated by immunoSEQ multiplex PCR, the TCRdb table keeps only in-frame clones and is missing some. The sample consists of around 2,100,000 clones, approximately 94% of them appearing once. Sample: naive CD8+ T cells sorted from blood. All receptors derive from a young man in good health. Both conserved end residues are part of each CDR3. The D gene is left open where the match is weak. Not every row has a clone size; where given, it reads once, few, many or a size class.

clone_size j_call d_call v_call cdr3_nt cdr3_aa
- TRBJ2-7 - TRBV7-2 TGTGCCAGCAGCTTAGTTTGGGACGAGCAGTACTTC CASSLVWDEQYF
- TRBJ2-7 TRBD2 TRBV11-2 TGTGCCAGCAGCTTAGGACTAGCGGGATCTTACTTAACCTACGAGCAGTACTTC CASSLGLAGSYLTYEQYF
- TRBJ2-1 - TRBV28 TGTGCCAGCAGTTTAGGGACGACAATACACAATGAGCAGTTCTTC CASSLGTTIHNEQFF
- TRBJ2-2 - TRBV21-1 TGTGCCAGCAGCGCCCGAGGACTAGCGGGAGTGGATAACAACGGGGAGCTGTTTTTT CASSARGLAGVDNNGELFF
- TRBJ2-1 TRBD1 TRBV7-9 TGTGCCAGCAGCTTTGGACAGGGAAGGCCGTTCTTC CASSFGQGRPFF
- TRBJ2-2 - TRBV4-3 TGCGCCAGCAGCCAACTGGGGGGAGCCGGGGAGCTGTTTTTT CASSQLGGAGELFF
- TRBJ1-2 TRBD1 TRBV7-9 TGTGCCAGCAGCCAAGGACAGGGGGCTGACTATGGCTACACCTTC CASSQGQGADYGYTF
- TRBJ2-1 - TRBV6-1 TGTGCCAGCAGTGAACCTAGACAGTTACTTTACAATGAGCAGTTCTTC CASSEPRQLLYNEQFF
- TRBJ2-1 - TRBV14 TGTGCCAGCAGCCAAGTCGTTGACAATGAGCAGTTCTTC CASSQVVDNEQFF
- TRBJ2-5 - TRBV2 TGTGCCAGCAGTGTAGGGCGCCAAGAGACCCAGTACTTC CASSVGRQETQYF
- TRBJ2-7 TRBD2 TRBV5-1 TGCGCCAGCAGCGAGGGACTAGCGGGAGTTATCGAGCAGTACTTC CASSEGLAGVIEQYF
- TRBJ2-5 - TRBV4-2 TGTGCCAGCAGCCAAGATTACAGATTGGAGACCCAGTACTTC CASSQDYRLETQYF
- TRBJ2-5 TRBD1 TRBV29-1 TGCAGCGTCCAGGGGGCAGGGGAGACCCAGTACTTC CSVQGAGETQYF
- TRBJ1-3 TRBD1 TRBV7-6 TGTGCCAGCAGCTTAGGGCAGGGGGCTGGAAACACCATATATTTT CASSLGQGAGNTIYF
- TRBJ1-2 - TRBV6-1 TGTGCCAGCAGTGAAGACGCCGAGGATTCCTATGGCCACACCTTC CASSEDAEDSYGHTF
- TRBJ2-7 - TRBV6-5 TGTGCCAGCAGTCTCTACGGGGGAGGAGACTACGAGCAGTACTTC CASSLYGGGDYEQYF
- TRBJ1-2 - TRBV28 TGTGCCAGCAACGGAAGGGCCGCTAACTATGGCTACACCTTC CASNGRAANYGYTF
- TRBJ1-5 - TRBV7-2 TGTGCCAGCAGCTCAATACCGATAGATAGCAATCAGCCCCAGCATTTT CASSSIPIDSNQPQHF
few TRBJ1-2 - TRBV4-1 TGCGCCAGCAGCCAACGACCGGGACCGGGCTACACCTTC CASSQRPGPGYTF
- TRBJ2-7 TRBD1 TRBV11-2 TGTGCCAGCAGCTTAGGACAGGGCCCTTTCTACGAGCAGTACTTC CASSLGQGPFYEQYF
- TRBJ2-5 - TRBV6-5 TGTGCCAGCAGCCTCCACGGACTTTCGGCCCAGTACTTC CASSLHGLSAQYF
- TRBJ1-6 TRBD1 TRBV10-3 TGTGCCATCAGTGATTTAGGACAGGGGGACTATAATTCACCCCTCCACTTT CAISDLGQGDYNSPLHF
- TRBJ1-1 TRBD1 TRBV13 TGTGCCAGCAGCTTGAGGGGGCGATCCGAAGCTTTCTTT CASSLRGRSEAFF
- TRBJ1-5 - TRBV10-3 TGTGCCATCAGTGTCGAGGGGCATCGGAGTCAGCCCCAGCATTTT CAISVEGHRSQPQHF
- TRBJ1-5 - TRBV19 TGTGCCAGTAGTGATCCGGGTCAGCCCCAGCATTTT CASSDPGQPQHF
once TRBJ2-1 TRBD2 TRBV27 TGTGCCAGCAGTTTTATCGGGACTAGCGGGGTGTCTAATGAGCAGTTCTTC CASSFIGTSGVSNEQFF
- TRBJ2-2 - TRBV5-1 TGCGCCAGCAGTATAGTGGCGGGGGAGCTGTTTTTT CASSIVAGELFF
once TRBJ2-7 - TRBV5-5 TGTGCCAGCAGCTTGGAACAGGCCAACGAGCAGTACTTC CASSLEQANEQYF
- TRBJ2-7 - TRBV4-1 TGCGCCAGCAGCCAAGAACGAGGGCAGGGAATCTACGAGCAGTACTTC CASSQERGQGIYEQYF
- TRBJ1-2 - TRBV7-8 TGTGCCAGCAGCTCAGAAGACAGAGGCAACTATGGCTACACCTTC CASSSEDRGNYGYTF
- TRBJ2-7 TRBD1 TRBV7-9 TGTGCCAGCAGCTCTAACCCGGGACAGGGGCACTACGAGCAGTACTTC CASSSNPGQGHYEQYF
- TRBJ2-7 - TRBV27 TGTGCCAGCAGTTTTAGCGGTTCTCCCCCCTACGAGCAGTACTTC CASSFSGSPPYEQYF
once TRBJ1-1 - TRBV29-1 TGCAGCGGGCGAGGGGAGGGCACTGAAGCTTTCTTT CSGRGEGTEAFF
- TRBJ1-1 TRBD1 TRBV30 TGTGCCTGCGACAGGGGGCAGATTGAAGCTTTCTTT CACDRGQIEAFF
- TRBJ2-5 - TRBV4-3 TGCGCCAGCAGCCAAGGAAATGGGGAGACCCAGTACTTC CASSQGNGETQYF
- TRBJ1-1 - TRBV6-4 TGTGCCAGCAAGGTTGAGAAATTCTCCACTGAAGCTTTCTTT CASKVEKFSTEAFF
- TRBJ1-5 - TRBV5-4 TGTGCCAGCAGCTTGCCCGGTCAGCCCCAGCATTTT CASSLPGQPQHF
once TRBJ2-7 - TRBV5-8 TGTGCCAGCAGCCCCACCGTGGGGGGCGCGAGAGAGCAGTACTTC CASSPTVGGAREQYF
- TRBJ1-2 - TRBV7-9 TGTGCCAGCAGCTCCACAGAACTATACTATGGCTACACCTTC CASSSTELYYGYTF
- TRBJ2-7 - TRBV7-9 TGTGCCAGCAGCTTACCTACGAGACAGGAAACCTACGAGCAGTACTTC CASSLPTRQETYEQYF
once TRBJ2-1 TRBD2 TRBV7-7 TGTGCTAGCAGCTTAGAGGCGGGGGATGAGCAGTTCTTC CASSLEAGDEQFF
- TRBJ2-7 - TRBV7-9 TGTGCCAGCAGCTTAGTAGGTCGGCAGTCCTACGAGCAGTACTTC CASSLVGRQSYEQYF
- TRBJ1-1 - TRBV6-5 TGTGCCAGCAGTTACGGGTCGGGAACTGAAGCTTTCTTT CASSYGSGTEAFF
- TRBJ2-7 - TRBV9 TGTGCCAGCAGCGTAGGTCAGGGCCGCTCCTACGAGCAGTACTTC CASSVGQGRSYEQYF
- TRBJ2-7 - TRBV21-1 TGTGCCAGCAGCAAAGAGGGAGGGGACAGGGTTTACGAGCAGTACTTC CASSKEGGDRVYEQYF
- TRBJ1-1 - TRBV29-1 TGCAGCGCTGAGATGAACACTGAAGCTTTCTTT CSAEMNTEAFF
- TRBJ2-1 - TRBV2 TGTGCCAGCAGTGAAGGACAGCCTTATGAGCAGTTCTTC CASSEGQPYEQFF
- TRBJ1-1 TRBD1 TRBV19 TGTGCCAGTATCCCAGGGGGTTTGAACACTGAAGCTTTCTTT CASIPGGLNTEAFF
- TRBJ2-7 - TRBV5-1 TGCGCCAGCAGCTTACGGACCCAAACGGGCGAGCAGTACTTC CASSLRTQTGEQYF
- TRBJ2-1 - TRBV30 TGTGCCTGGACCCATCTCGTGGGGGACTTCCTCTTCTTC CAWTHLVGDFLFF
- TRBJ2-7 TRBD2 TRBV7-6 TGTGCCAGCAGCATAGCGGGGAGCTCCTACGAGCAGTACTTC CASSIAGSSYEQYF
- TRBJ2-2 - TRBV6-5 TGTGCCACCACAGACACCGGGGAGCTGTTTTTT CATTDTGELFF
- TRBJ2-1 TRBD1 TRBV9 TGTGCCAGCAGCCTGGGACAGGGGACTGAGCAGTTCTTC CASSLGQGTEQFF
- TRBJ1-1 - TRBV5-1 TGCGCCAGCAGCTTGGTCGCAGACTTGAACACTGAAGCTTTCTTT CASSLVADLNTEAFF